The 32 T cell receptor beta chains below were found in one sample sequenced in a study of blood T cells in healthy people across ages. Using a J-beta primer mix together with a sample-barcoded 5' primer, a second PCR was run for roughly 6 to 12 cycles. TCRdb re-called the 5' RACE reads with MiXCR, one entry per CDR3 protein. The data show about 2 million distinct CDR3 sequences, 49% seen once. The specimen was blood. The receptors stem from a woman aged 40 to 50 in good health.

This clonotype was counted between two and nine times. This chain connects TRBV6-6 to TRBJ2-7; the match to TRBD2 covers 9 bases. The CDR3 contains 16 residues. J gave up 2 bases and V 2 bases, and 7 bases lay outside the gene matches. CDR1 and CDR2 from the germline V gene are MNHNY and SVGAGI (reference sequence). The CDR3 region is CASSYDPAGGPYEQYF. CDR3 nucleotides: TGTGCCAGCAGTTACGATCCAGCGGGGGGACCCTACGAGCAGTACTTC.

This rearrangement joins TRBV4-2 to TRBJ1-2; possible D gene TRBD1, 5 bases. The V gene's germline CDR1 is LGHNA and CDR2 YNFKEQ. The CDR3 loop spans 16 amino acids. V lost 2 bases to trimming and J lost 6 bases, with 19 bases between them. CDR3 sequence: CASSQPGRGTLNGYTF. CDR3 DNA: TGTGCCAGCAGCCAACCAGGGAGAGGAACGCTGAATGGCTACACCTTC.

The CDR3 region is CASSQGGRDSYNEQFF. In nucleotides, the CDR3 is TGTGCCAGCAGCCAAGGGGGGAGGGATTCCTACAATGAGCAGTTCTTC. V and J are TRBV4-2 and TRBJ2-1; TRBD2 agrees at 7 bases. There are 16 residues in the CDR3. The germline V gene encodes CDR1 LGHNA and CDR2 YNFKEQ. The V and J ends lost 1 base and 1 base, in that order; junction bases with no gene match: 4.

The chain has TRBV11-1 and TRBJ1-1; 7 bases line up with TRBD1. Germline V lookup: CDR1 SGHAT, CDR2 FQDESV (reference sequence). The CDR3 has 16 amino acids. J lost 0 bases, V lost 1 base, and 5 bases had no gene match. In DNA form, the CDR3 reads TGTGCCAGCAGCTTAGTTGGGACAGCCCTGAACACTGAAGCTTTCTTT. It yields the protein CASSLVGTALNTEAFF.

The chain joins TRBV12-3 or TRBV12-4 to TRBJ2-4; TRBD2 is a possible D gene (6 bases). The J call may be incorrect, as the DNA end agrees better with TRBJ2-7. The CDR3 is made up of 14 amino acids. CDR3 region: CASSRELASHEQYF. CDR3 nucleotides: TGTGCCAGCAGTCGGGAGTTAGCTTCCCACGAGCAGTACTTC.

The chain joins TRBV4-2 to TRBJ1-1, with TRBD1 matching over 10 bases. The CDR3 has 17 residues. V lost 4 bases to trimming and J lost 2 bases; unmatched junction nucleotides: 10. From germline, CDR1 is LGHNA and CDR2 YNFKEQ. For the CDR3, the DNA is TGTGCCAGCAGCCCCGACAGGGGGCGAGTCAGTAACACTGAAGCTTTCTTT. Its translation: CASSPDRGRVSNTEAFF.

This clonotype was picked up a small number of times. This chain joins TRBV20-1 and TRBJ1-2, with D maybe TRBD1 (5 bases). The V end was cut by 5 bases, the J end by 2 bases, with 9 bases between. Looked up from germline, CDR1 is DFQATT and CDR2 is SNEGSKA (reference sequence). The CDR3 is made up of 12 amino acids. The CDR3 loop reads CSALRQNYGYTF. Written as DNA, the CDR3 is TGCAGTGCTCTTCGACAGAACTATGGCTACACCTTC.

The gene calls are TRBV4-2 and TRBJ1-1; D is uncertain. The germline V and J ends were trimmed by 0 bases and 8 bases, with 10 bases remaining between them. The CDR3 has 13 residues. Germline CDR1 LGHNA, CDR2 YNFKEQ. CDR3 coding DNA: TGTGCCAGCAGCCAAGATCCAAGATCCGAAGCTTTCTTT. This gives the protein CASSQDPRSEAFF.

The gene calls are TRBV7-6 and TRBJ2-2, with 8 nucleotides matching TRBD1. The germline CDR1 and CDR2 sequences are SGHVS and FNYEAQ. The CDR3 covers 17 residues. Losses at the gene ends were 1 base for V and 0 bases for J; bases not matched to a gene: 4. The DNA of the CDR3 is TGTGCCAGCAGCTTAGTAATACAGGGGGCGAACACCGGGGAGCTGTTTTTT. It encodes CASSLVIQGANTGELFF.

The genes are TRBV7-2 and TRBJ2-5; D is perhaps TRBD1 (5 bases). This CDR3 has 15 residues. Trimming shortened V by 4 bases and J by 1 base, and 13 bases separated the two germline ends. Germline V lookup: CDR1 SGHTA, CDR2 FQGNSA. CDR3: CASSSRQNAQETQYF. The CDR3 DNA follows: TGTGCCAGCAGCTCAAGACAGAACGCCCAAGAGACCCAGTACTTC.

The chain carries TRBV27 and TRBJ2-3; D may correspond to TRBD1 or TRBD2 (6 bases each). Trimming shortened V by 3 bases and J by 0 bases, and 19 bases separated the two germline ends. This CDR3 region has 18 residues. Germline loops: CDR1 MNHEY, CDR2 SMNVEV (reference sequence). CDR3 region: CASSFLAGAGTSTDTQYF. The CDR3, as DNA: TGTGCCAGCAGTTTCCTCGCAGGGGCGGGGACTAGCACAGATACGCAGTATTTT.

The chain couples TRBV20-1 to TRBJ2-5; perhaps TRBD1 as D (6 bases). The germline V and J ends were trimmed by 0 bases and 5 bases, with 16 bases remaining between them. The germline V gene has CDR1 DFQATT and CDR2 SNEGSKA (reference sequence). The CDR3 spans 15 residues. As DNA, the CDR3 is TGCAGTGCTAGAGATCGAGTCAGGGGTACGGAGACCCAGTACTTC. The encoded protein is CSARDRVRGTETQYF.

On this clonotype itself: This may arise from a read error, as a much more abundant clone is one base away. The chain has TRBV20-1 and TRBJ2-4, with D possibly being TRBD2 (5 bases). Gene TRBJ2-7 matches the end of the DNA better, so the J call may be wrong. Germline V gene lookup returns CDR1 DFQATT and CDR2 SNEGSKA (reference sequence). CDR3 size: 13 residues. The CDR3 DNA is TGCAGTGCCCCAAGCGACGGGGCCTACGAGCAGTACTTC. This encodes CSAPSDGAYEQYF.

The chain carries TRBV24-1 and TRBJ1-2; D ambiguous. Per the germline V gene, CDR1 is KGHDR and CDR2 is SFDVKD. This CDR3 contains 14 residues. Trimming removed 4 bases from V and 0 bases from J, with 8 bases in between. The CDR3 sequence: CATSEGITNYGYTF. The DNA for the CDR3 is TGTGCCACCAGTGAGGGGATTACTAACTATGGCTACACCTTC.

The rearrangement uses TRBV6-2 or TRBV6-3 and TRBJ2-5; maybe TRBD2 (6 bases). Germline CDR1 is MNHEY and CDR2 is SVGEGT. Trimming pared 6 bases from V and 1 base from J, leaving 15 bases between. The CDR3 spans 15 residues. The CDR3, as DNA: TGTGCCAGCAGCCCCCGGGACTTCACCCAAGAGACCCAGTACTTC. It yields the protein CASSPRDFTQETQYF.

The chain combines TRBV7-8 with TRBJ2-7, with D unclear. The V gene lost 0 bases and the J gene lost 4 bases, with 7 bases spanning the gap. Germline V gene sequence: CDR1 SGHVS, CDR2 FQNEAQ. CDR3 length: 13 amino acids. This CDR3 is CASSLALRYEQYF. CDR3 nucleotides: TGTGCCAGCAGCTTAGCGCTTCGGTACGAGCAGTACTTC.

The chain combines TRBV6-6 with TRBJ1-2, with D unresolved. V was shortened by 3 bases and J by 2 bases, with 16 bases between the two germline ends. Looked up from germline, CDR1 is MNHNY and CDR2 is SVGAGI (reference sequence). The CDR3 consists of 16 residues. CDR3 loop: CASSYSGIASNYGYTF. The CDR3 DNA reads as TGTGCCAGCAGTTATTCCGGGATAGCCTCGAACTATGGCTACACCTTC.

This clonotype was detected only a few times. The CDR3: CASSFRIGNEQFF. CDR3 nucleotides: TGTGCCAGCAGTTTTCGGATAGGTAATGAGCAGTTCTTC. This chain joins TRBV27 and TRBJ2-1; D not resolved. The V gene lost 3 bases and the J gene lost 7 bases, with 10 bases spanning the gap. CDR1 and CDR2 from the germline V gene are MNHEY and SMNVEV (reference sequence). CDR3 size: 13 residues.

V is TRBV4-3 and J is TRBJ2-5, with a possible D match to TRBD2 (7 bases). V shed 0 bases and J shed 4 bases, with 15 bases lying between them. Germline CDR1 and CDR2: LGHNA and YSLEER. CDR3 size: 16 residues. The CDR3 region is CASSQDDRRGGETQYF. CDR3 nucleotide sequence: TGCGCCAGCAGCCAAGATGACCGGAGGGGGGGAGAGACCCAGTACTTC.

CDR3 residues: CSAQKRGPSYEQYF. The DNA of the CDR3 is TGCAGTGCTCAAAAGCGGGGGCCCTCCTACGAGCAGTACTTC. V is TRBV20-1 and J is TRBJ2-7; 8 bases align to TRBD2. The trim removed 5 bases at V and 0 bases at J, leaving 6 bases unmatched. CDR1 and CDR2 from the germline V gene are DFQATT and SNEGSKA (reference sequence). The CDR3 is 14 amino acids.

This clonotype was recorded once. The V gene is TRBV20-1, the J gene TRBJ2-5, with 8 bases matching TRBD1. The CDR3 is 16 amino acids. With V trimmed by 0 bases and J by 4 bases, 10 bases remained unmatched. Germline V gene lookup returns CDR1 DFQATT and CDR2 SNEGSKA (reference sequence). DNA for the CDR3: TGCAGTGCTAGAGATTTGACAGGGGCGCATCCAGAGACCCAGTACTTC. This gives the protein CSARDLTGAHPETQYF.

CDR3 region: CASSFLSAQYF. The CDR3 DNA sequence: TGTGCCAGCAGCTTTCTCTCGGCGCAGTATTTT. The J gene is TRBJ2-3, the V gene TRBV6-1; D is ambiguous. The germline V gene has CDR1 MNHNS and CDR2 SASEGT. Trimming left V 6 bases short and J 10 bases short, with 11 bases between. CDR3 size: 11 residues.

The J gene is TRBJ1-1, the V gene TRBV27; tentatively, D is TRBD1 (5 bases). Germline assignment: CDR1 MNHEY and CDR2 SMNVEV (reference sequence). The CDR3 runs to 15 residues. Trimming took 4 bases from V and 4 from J, leaving 16 bases between them. This CDR3 reads CASSSVGGLATEAFF. The CDR3 coding sequence is TGTGCCAGCAGTTCGGTTGGGGGGTTGGCCACTGAAGCTTTCTTT.

The chain recombines TRBV7-9 with TRBJ2-7, with TRBD2 matching over 11 bases. V trimming: 1 base; J trimming: 3 bases; junction bases outside the gene matches: 5. In germline, CDR1 is SEHNR, CDR2 FQNEAQ (reference sequence). The CDR3 has 16 residues. The CDR3 region is CASSLGLAGSVYEQYF. CDR3 bases: TGTGCCAGCAGCTTAGGACTAGCGGGGTCGGTCTACGAGCAGTACTTC.

V is TRBV27 and J is TRBJ1-1; D call uncertain. Germline loops: CDR1 MNHEY, CDR2 SMNVEV (reference sequence). The CDR3 runs 12 residues. V dropped 3 bases and J dropped 4 bases, with 6 bases sitting between them. The CDR3 spells CASSFKGTEAFF. For the CDR3, the DNA is TGTGCCAGCAGTTTTAAGGGCACTGAAGCTTTCTTT.

This clonotype is a singleton in its sample. The genes are TRBV12-3 or TRBV12-4 and TRBJ2-4; TRBD1 matches at 9 bases. Near its end, the DNA agrees better with TRBJ2-7, so the J call may be wrong. The CDR3 totals 14 residues. The CDR3 sequence: CASNTGTGIYEQYF. The DNA of the CDR3 is TGTGCCAGCAACACCGGGACAGGGATCTACGAGCAGTACTTC.

This chain uses TRBV28 with TRBJ2-3; a weak D match, TRBD1 (5 bases). V was clipped by 10 bases and J by 0 bases, with 14 bases between them. The V gene's germline CDR1 is MDHEN and CDR2 SYDVKM. This CDR3 contains 14 residues. CDR3 in amino acids: CATNRYISTDTQYF. The CDR3 nucleotides are TGTGCCACTAACAGGTACATCAGCACAGATACGCAGTATTTT.

V is TRBV25-1 and J is TRBJ1-6; D is undetermined. V lost 9 bases to trimming and J lost 7 bases, with 13 bases between them. This CDR3 spans 13 amino acids. Germline V gives CDR1 MGHDK, CDR2 SYGVNS. CDR3 nucleotides: TGTGCCAGTTCTGGGCCGGGGAATTCACCCCTCCACTTT. Amino acid sequence: CASSGPGNSPLHF.

This clonotype occurred a few times. Germline and junction disagree at one end, which may indicate a read error. The rearrangement uses TRBV20-1 and TRBJ2-7; D is possibly TRBD1 (6 bases). Germline V gives CDR1 DFQATT, CDR2 SNEGSKA (reference sequence). The CDR3 totals 12 residues. CDR3 in amino acids: CSAREGVGEQYF. CDR3 DNA sequence: TGCAGTGCTCGAGAGGGGGTTGGAGAGCAGTACTTC.

The chain is built from TRBV6-1 and TRBJ2-7; 8 bases line up with TRBD1. This CDR3 is 14 amino acids long. The trim removed 4 bases at V and 3 bases at J, leaving 5 bases unmatched. The germline CDR1 and CDR2 sequences are MNHNS and SASEGT. CDR3 protein: CASSAGGQGYEQYF. CDR3 nucleotides: TGTGCCAGCAGTGCCGGAGGACAGGGCTACGAGCAGTACTTC.

The chain recombines TRBV9 with TRBJ2-1; 10 nucleotides match TRBD2. Germline-derived CDR1 and CDR2 are SGDLS and YYNGEE. With V trimmed by 2 bases and J by 8 bases, 10 bases remained unmatched. The CDR3 covers 16 residues. CDR3 residues: CASSVLPAGGLDEQFF. CDR3 sequence (DNA): TGTGCCAGCAGCGTTTTACCAGCGGGGGGGCTGGATGAGCAGTTCTTC. Complete variable domain (other parts from reference TRBV9 and TRBJ2-1): DSGVTQTPKHLITATGQRVTLRCSPRSGDLSVYWYQQSLDQGLQFLIQYYNGEERAKGNILERFSAQQFPDLHSELNLSSLELGDSALYFCASSVLPAGGLDEQFFGPGTRLTVL.

The chain has TRBV28 and TRBJ2-5; TRBD1 or TRBD2 may be the D gene (5 bases each). Trimming left V 0 bases short and J 7 bases short, with 9 bases between. The germline gives CDR1 MDHEN, CDR2 SYDVKM. The CDR3 length is 13 residues. This CDR3 reads CASSLWGGGTQYF. CDR3 coding DNA: TGTGCCAGCAGTTTATGGGGTGGGGGGACCCAGTACTTC.